This paragraph covers one T cell receptor (beta chain) sequence. The antigen is not known. The CDR3 has 16 amino acids. V was shortened by 0 bases and J by 2 bases, with 11 bases between the two germline ends. CDR1 is SEHNR and CDR2 is FQNEAQ in the germline V gene (reference sequence). The record originates from a study of Ad26.COV2.S vaccination and SARS-CoV-2 variants. The study, taken as a whole, reports: Those who received the vaccine showed greater spike-specific TCR breadth than those given placebo.

Profiled with immunoSEQ multiplex PCR; TCRdb holds only in-frame clones, not every one. The table includes 410,000 or so clones, roughly 90% detected once. The treatment here: roughly 18 received Ad26.COV2.S at low or high dose, single or two shots; several received placebo; per-sample allocation not given. At day 63 after the first vaccine or placebo injection, samples were drawn. The source was peripheral blood, collected in a trial of Ad26.COV2.S vaccine versus placebo. The sequence came from a person between 18 and 59 years old who received the Ad26.COV2.S COVID-19 vaccine or a placebo. The rearrangement joins TRBV7-9 to TRBJ2-1, with a tentative D call TRBD2 (6 bases). DNA for the CDR3: TGTGCCAGCAGCTTAGCGCTGGGGGAGGCCTACAATGAGCAGTTCTTC. Translating gives CASSLALGEAYNEQFF.